These 29 T cell receptor beta chains came from one sample sequenced in a study of blood T cell repertoires in COVID-19. The data were produced by immunoSEQ multiplex PCR, yet TCRdb's version contains in-frame clones alone and is incomplete. The sample contains approximately 450,000 clones, nearly 90% of which appear only once. Sequenced sample: PBMCs or T cells enriched from blood (not recorded which). The receptors originated from a woman aged 18-30 years with acute COVID-19.

This chain links TRBV21-1 with TRBJ2-3; the table's D call TRBD2 went unverified against the DNA. TRBV21-1 is a pseudogene locus. The CDR3 is 15 amino acids. The CDR3 DNA is TGTGCCAGCAGCAAACTAGCGGATTCCACAGATACGCAGTATTTT. It is translated as CASSKLADSTDTQYF.

The J gene is TRBJ2-1, the V gene TRBV19; 11 bases are shared with TRBD2. The CDR3 is 14 residues long. The ends lost 4 bases at V and 8 bases at J; junction bases unmatched: 4. Germline values: CDR1 LNHDA, CDR2 SQIVND (reference sequence). Here the CDR3 DNA reads TGTGCCAGTAGTAAACTAGCGGGAGTCGATGAGCAGTTCTTC. Translated: CASSKLAGVDEQFF.

The chain employs TRBV7-2 and TRBJ2-1, with D perhaps matching TRBD2 (6 bases). Germline V CDR1 and CDR2: SGHTA, FQGNSA. CDR3 length equals 14 residues. Trimming stripped 8 bases from V and 0 bases from J, with 11 bases between. The CDR3 bases are TGTGCCAGCCTTCGGGGGAGCTCCTACAATGAGCAGTTCTTC. Amino acids: CASLRGSSYNEQFF. Together with reference TRBV7-2 and TRBJ2-1, the CDR3 gives the full variable domain: GAGVSQSPSNKVTEKGKDVELRCDPISGHTALYWYRQSLGQGLEFLIYFQGNSAPDKSGLPSDRFSAERTGGSVSTLTIQRTQQEDSAVYLCASLRGSSYNEQFFGPGTRLTVL.

The chain employs TRBV28 and TRBJ1-3; tentative D call: TRBD1 (6 bases). The germline V gene has CDR1 MDHEN and CDR2 SYDVKM. There are 14 residues in the CDR3. V lost 3 bases to trimming and J lost 6 bases, with 12 bases between them. CDR3 region: CASSFTGTINTIYF. Here the CDR3 DNA reads TGTGCCAGCAGTTTTACAGGGACAATAAACACCATATATTTT.

This clone was detected only a few times. The gene calls are TRBV6-5 and TRBJ1-1; D may be TRBD1 (6 bases). The CDR3 is 14 residues long. Between the trimmed V and J ends, which lost 3 bases and 4 bases, there was a span of 12 bases. In germline, CDR1 is MNHEY, CDR2 SVGAGI. CDR3 sequence reads: CASSYLTGLTEAFF. CDR3 nucleotides: TGTGCCAGCAGTTATCTTACAGGGCTCACTGAAGCTTTCTTT.

The chain uses TRBV5-1 and TRBJ1-1; 9 bases align to TRBD1. There are 13 residues in the CDR3. The ends lost 3 bases at V and 4 bases at J; junction bases unmatched: 1. Germline-derived CDR1 and CDR2 are SGHRS and YFSETQ. The CDR3 sequence is CASSSGQGTEAFF. CDR3 in DNA: TGCGCCAGCAGCTCGGGACAGGGCACTGAAGCTTTCTTT.

The J gene is TRBJ1-1, the V gene TRBV18; 12 nucleotides match TRBD1. V shed 3 bases, J shed 5 bases, and the junction held 10 bases outside the gene matches. The germline V gene encodes CDR1 KGHSH and CDR2 LQKENI. This CDR3 is built from 17 residues. DNA for the CDR3: TGTGCCAGCTCACCTCCCGGGACAGGGGGCGGGGGTACTGAAGCTTTCTTT. Its translation: CASSPPGTGGGGTEAFF.

The genes are TRBV6-2 or TRBV6-3 and TRBJ1-5; tentative D call: TRBD1 (6 bases). This CDR3 comprises 15 residues. V gave up 5 bases and J gave up 1 base, with 12 bases separating them. The germline CDR1 and CDR2 sequences are MNHEY and SVGEGT. The CDR3 coding sequence is TGTGCCAGCAGTCGCCTGAGGGGGAGCAATCAGCCCCAGCATTTT. This codes for CASSRLRGSNQPQHF.

The V gene is TRBV7-2, the J gene TRBJ2-1; the D is unclear. The CDR3 has 14 residues. The germline gives CDR1 SGHTA, CDR2 FQGNSA. Trimming cost V 2 bases and J 4 bases, with 9 bases left between them. This chain's CDR3 is CASSLSIEYNEQFF. Written as DNA, the CDR3 is TGTGCCAGCAGCTTATCGATCGAGTACAATGAGCAGTTCTTC.

This chain's CDR3 is CASSLELPLGAKNIQYF. DNA for the CDR3: TGCGCCAGCAGCTTGGAACTTCCTCTCGGGGCCAAAAACATTCAGTACTTC. This chain links TRBV5-1 with TRBJ2-4, with D unclear. V was pared by 0 bases and J by 1 base, with 14 bases between. The length of the CDR3 is 17 residues. The germline CDR1 and CDR2 sequences are SGHRS and YFSETQ.

This sequence joins TRBV2 and TRBJ1-1; TRBD1 is a possible D gene (6 bases). This CDR3 contains 12 residues. Germline lookup yields CDR1 SNHLY and CDR2 FYNNEI. V was shortened by 6 bases and J by 2 bases, with 7 bases between the two germline ends. CDR3 protein: CASRDSNTEAFF. CDR3 nucleotides: TGTGCCAGCAGGGACAGTAACACTGAAGCTTTCTTT.

This chain links TRBV11-3 with TRBJ2-1; weak D call: TRBD1 (5 bases). This CDR3 spans 14 amino acids. V was shortened by 0 bases and J by 5 bases, with 8 bases between the two germline ends. Germline lookup yields CDR1 SGHNT and CDR2 YENEEA. The CDR3 DNA is TGTGCCAGCAGCTTAGACGACAGCGACAATGAGCAGTTCTTC. It encodes CASSLDDSDNEQFF.

The sample holds one count of this clone. V is TRBV27 and J is TRBJ2-3, with D perhaps matching TRBD2 (6 bases). CDR1 and CDR2 from the germline V gene are MNHEY and SMNVEV (reference sequence). V was shortened by 5 bases and J by 1 base, with 22 bases between the two germline ends. The CDR3 is made up of 18 amino acids. For the CDR3, the DNA is TGTGCCAGCAGTCTAAACTCCCTGGGGGGTCCGGGCACAGATACGCAGTATTTT. Encoded protein: CASSLNSLGGPGTDTQYF.

Only one count was recorded for this clone. The V gene is TRBV18, the J gene TRBJ1-4; the D gene is possibly TRBD1 (5 bases). The CDR3 is 14 residues long. Germline V gives CDR1 KGHSH, CDR2 LQKENI. Trimming shortened V by 0 bases and J by 4 bases, and 6 bases separated the two germline ends. CDR3 nucleotides: TGTGCCAGCTCACCACCAGGGGATAATGAAAAACTGTTTTTT. Protein product: CASSPPGDNEKLFF.

This chain links TRBV28 with TRBJ2-5, with D tentatively TRBD1 (6 bases). Trimming removed 5 bases at V and 5 bases at J, with 18 bases between. CDR3 size: 15 residues. Germline V gives CDR1 MDHEN, CDR2 SYDVKM. The CDR3 DNA is TGTGCCAGCAGTAACGGACAGTTCCTAAGGGAGACCCAGTACTTC. It yields the protein CASSNGQFLRETQYF.

V is TRBV14 and J is TRBJ1-4; TRBD1 might be the D (5 bases). Germline-derived CDR1 and CDR2 are SGHDN and FVKESK. V was pared by 4 bases and J by 11 bases, with 20 bases between. This CDR3 comprises 15 residues. CDR3 in DNA: TGTGCCAGCAGCCGCTTGGACACCCCGCCGGGTAAACTGTTTTTT. This sequence encodes CASSRLDTPPGKLFF.

The rearrangement links TRBV21-1 to TRBJ2-7; the D call of TRBD1 is as the table states it, not checked on the DNA. TRBV21-1 is termed a pseudogene. This CDR3 has 16 residues. The CDR3 DNA sequence: TGTGCCAGCAGCATTTCCGACAGAGTATTAACCTACGAGCAGTACTTC. This encodes CASSISDRVLTYEQYF.

The chain joins TRBV27 to TRBJ2-2; no clear D gene. Germline V gene data show CDR1 as MNHEY and CDR2 as SMNVEV (reference sequence). Trimming took 8 bases from V and 6 from J, leaving 13 bases between them. The CDR3 has 13 amino acids. Written as DNA, the CDR3 is TGTGCCAGCGTATCTAGGCCTGCCGGGGAGCTGTTTTTT. Translating it yields CASVSRPAGELFF.

This chain connects TRBV2 to TRBJ1-3, with D possibly TRBD1 on 5 matching bases. V was trimmed by 3 bases and J by 0 bases, leaving 9 bases between them. This CDR3 is 15 amino acids long. Germline V gene lookup returns CDR1 SNHLY and CDR2 FYNNEI. As DNA, the CDR3 is TGTGCCAGCAGTGAGCAGGGAACCTCTGGAAACACCATATATTTT. Translated: CASSEQGTSGNTIYF.

This chain uses TRBV9 with TRBJ2-1, with TRBD2 matching over 8 bases. There are 15 residues in the CDR3. The V and J ends lost 4 bases and 8 bases, in that order; junction bases with no gene match: 11. CDR1 SGDLS and CDR2 YYNGEE come from the germline V gene. The CDR3, as DNA: TGTGCCAGCAGCCCCTGGACTAGCATGGTCTATGAGCAGTTCTTC. As protein: CASSPWTSMVYEQFF.

J is TRBJ1-1 and V is TRBV29-1; tentative D call: TRBD1 (5 bases). CDR3 length: 11 amino acids. Germline lookup yields CDR1 SQVTM and CDR2 ANQGSEA. Trimming stripped 7 bases from V and 8 bases from J, with 14 bases between. DNA for the CDR3: TGCAGCGCCGCTACAGGTATAGAAGCTTTCTTT. Translated: CSAATGIEAFF.

The gene calls are TRBV15 and TRBJ1-6; weak D call: TRBD1 (5 bases). Germline CDR1 LNHNV, CDR2 YYDKDF (reference sequence). V lost 7 bases to trimming and J lost 7 bases, with 8 bases between them. This CDR3 has 12 residues. The CDR3 loop reads CATNTGNSPLHF. The CDR3 DNA follows: TGTGCCACCAATACAGGAAATTCACCCCTCCACTTT.

The chain has TRBV11-2 and TRBJ1-2; 8 bases align to TRBD1. This CDR3 comprises 18 residues. The V gene end was trimmed by 5 bases and the J gene end by 0 bases; junction bases not matched to a gene: 14. CDR1 and CDR2 (germline): SGHAT, FQNNGV. The CDR3 DNA reads as TGTGCCAGCAGCCGAACCACAGGGGGAGTTGTGTCTAACTATGGCTACACCTTC. Amino acid sequence: CASSRTTGGVVSNYGYTF.

J is TRBJ1-4 and V is TRBV19; a weak D match, TRBD1 (5 bases). V was trimmed by 1 base and J by 8 bases, leaving 14 bases between them. CDR3 length: 15 residues. CDR1 LNHDA and CDR2 SQIVND come from the germline V gene (reference sequence). CDR3 DNA: TGTGCCAGTAGTATAGGGGCCAGGGCGGGAGAAAAACTGTTTTTT. This codes for CASSIGARAGEKLFF.

The chain has TRBV6-5 and TRBJ1-1; a possible D gene is TRBD1 (6 bases). Looked up from germline, CDR1 is MNHEY and CDR2 is SVGAGI. With 6 bases removed from V and 7 bases from J, the gap between germline ends came to 15 bases. There are 13 residues in the CDR3. CDR3 bases: TGTGCCAGCAGAATATTGGGGGCGGATGAAGCTTTCTTT. Protein sequence: CASRILGADEAFF.

J is TRBJ2-7 and V is TRBV7-6, with D perhaps matching TRBD2 (5 bases). CDR3 length: 14 amino acids. CDR1 and CDR2 (germline): SGHVS, FNYEAQ. Trimming cost V 5 bases and J 2 bases, with 13 bases left between them. CDR3 residues: CASSPNSGTYEQYF. The CDR3 nucleotides are TGTGCCAGCAGCCCGAACTCCGGGACCTACGAGCAGTACTTC.

This clone turned up a few times. V is TRBV7-8 and J is TRBJ2-3, with a tentative D call TRBD1 (5 bases). The V and J ends lost 5 bases and 4 bases respectively, with 7 bases between them. This CDR3 comprises 12 residues. Germline lookup yields CDR1 SGHVS and CDR2 FQNEAQ. In DNA, the CDR3 is TGTGCCAGCAGCCCCAGGGCAGATACGCAGTATTTT. Its protein product is CASSPRADTQYF.

The chain recombines TRBV5-1 with TRBJ1-1, with D perhaps matching TRBD1 (6 bases). Trimming removed 0 bases from V and 0 bases from J, with 15 bases in between. CDR1 SGHRS and CDR2 YFSETQ come from the germline V gene. The CDR3 has 17 amino acids. The CDR3 sequence: CASSLAPLTGLNTEAFF. In DNA form, the CDR3 reads TGCGCCAGCAGCTTGGCCCCCCTGACAGGACTGAACACTGAAGCTTTCTTT.

The J gene is TRBJ1-1, the V gene TRBV5-4, with 8 bases aligning to TRBD1. V was clipped by 4 bases and J by 2 bases; unmatched bases: 7. This CDR3 is built from 15 residues. From germline, CDR1 is SGHNT and CDR2 YYREEE (reference sequence). CDR3 coding DNA: TGTGCCAGCAGCCTCGACAGGGGACTTAACACTGAAGCTTTCTTT. Encoded protein: CASSLDRGLNTEAFF.